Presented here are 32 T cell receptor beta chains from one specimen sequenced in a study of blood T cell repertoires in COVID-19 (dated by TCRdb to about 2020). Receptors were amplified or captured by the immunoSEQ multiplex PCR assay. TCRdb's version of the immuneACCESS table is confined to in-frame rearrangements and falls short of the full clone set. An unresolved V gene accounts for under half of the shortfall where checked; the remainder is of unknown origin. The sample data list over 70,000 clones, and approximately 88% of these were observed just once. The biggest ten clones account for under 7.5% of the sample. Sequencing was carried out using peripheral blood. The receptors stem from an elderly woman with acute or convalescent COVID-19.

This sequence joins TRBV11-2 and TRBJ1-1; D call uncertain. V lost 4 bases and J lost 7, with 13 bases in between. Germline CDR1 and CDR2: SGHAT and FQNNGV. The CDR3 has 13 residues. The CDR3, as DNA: TGTGCCAGCAGCTCTATAGGCAGGTATGAAGCTTTCTTT. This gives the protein CASSSIGRYEAFF.

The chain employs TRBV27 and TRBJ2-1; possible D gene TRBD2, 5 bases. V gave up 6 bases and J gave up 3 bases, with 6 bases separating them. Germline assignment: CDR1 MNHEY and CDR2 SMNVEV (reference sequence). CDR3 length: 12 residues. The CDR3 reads CASRTSYNEQFF. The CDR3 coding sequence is TGTGCCAGCAGAACTAGCTACAATGAGCAGTTCTTC.

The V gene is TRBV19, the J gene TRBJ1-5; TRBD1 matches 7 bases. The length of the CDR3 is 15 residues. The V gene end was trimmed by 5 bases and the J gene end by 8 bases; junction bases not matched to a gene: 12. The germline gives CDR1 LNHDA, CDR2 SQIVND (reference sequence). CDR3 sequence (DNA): TGTGCCAGTAGTGTGGACAGGCGCTACCCAGAGCCCCAGCATTTT. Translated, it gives CASSVDRRYPEPQHF.

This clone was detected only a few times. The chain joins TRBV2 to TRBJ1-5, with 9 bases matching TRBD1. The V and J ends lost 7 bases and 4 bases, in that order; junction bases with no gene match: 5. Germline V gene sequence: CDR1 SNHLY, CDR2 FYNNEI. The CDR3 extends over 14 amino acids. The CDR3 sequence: CASTGQGRNQPQHF. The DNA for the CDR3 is TGTGCCAGCACCGGACAGGGGAGGAATCAGCCCCAGCATTTT.

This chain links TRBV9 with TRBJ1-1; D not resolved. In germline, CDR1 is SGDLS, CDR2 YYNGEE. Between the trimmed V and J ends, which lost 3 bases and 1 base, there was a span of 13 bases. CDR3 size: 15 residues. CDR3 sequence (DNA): TGTGCCAGCAGCGGAGGGAGGGAGGGGAACACTGAAGCTTTCTTT. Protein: CASSGGREGNTEAFF.

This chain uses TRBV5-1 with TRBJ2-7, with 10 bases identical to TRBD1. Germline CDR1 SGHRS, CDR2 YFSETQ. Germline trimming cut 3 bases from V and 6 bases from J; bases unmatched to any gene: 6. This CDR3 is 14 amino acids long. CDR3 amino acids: CASSSTGTGVEQYF. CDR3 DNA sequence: TGCGCCAGCAGCTCGACCGGGACAGGGGTCGAGCAGTACTTC. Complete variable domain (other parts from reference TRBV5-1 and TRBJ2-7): KAGVTQTPRYLIKTRGQQVTLSCSPISGHRSVSWYQQTPGQGLQFLFEYFSETQRNKGNFPGRFSGRQFSNSRSEMNVSTLELGDSALYLCASSSTGTGVEQYFGPGTRLTVT.

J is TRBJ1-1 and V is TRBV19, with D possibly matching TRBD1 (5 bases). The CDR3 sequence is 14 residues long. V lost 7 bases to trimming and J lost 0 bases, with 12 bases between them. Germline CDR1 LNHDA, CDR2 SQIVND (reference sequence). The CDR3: CASIRGVLNTEAFF. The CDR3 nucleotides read TGTGCCAGTATCCGGGGGGTCCTGAACACTGAAGCTTTCTTT.

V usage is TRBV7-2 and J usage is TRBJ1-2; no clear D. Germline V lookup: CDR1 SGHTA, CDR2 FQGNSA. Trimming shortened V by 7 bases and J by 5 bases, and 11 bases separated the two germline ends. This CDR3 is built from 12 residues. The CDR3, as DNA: TGTGCCAGCACCATCTCGGGGTATGGCTACACCTTC. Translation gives CASTISGYGYTF.

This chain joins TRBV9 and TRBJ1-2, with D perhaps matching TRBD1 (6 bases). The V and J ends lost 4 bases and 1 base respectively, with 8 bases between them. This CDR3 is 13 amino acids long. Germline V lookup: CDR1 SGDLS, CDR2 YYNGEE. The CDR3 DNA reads TGTGCCAGCAGCTTACAGGGTAACTATGGCTACACCTTC. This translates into CASSLQGNYGYTF.

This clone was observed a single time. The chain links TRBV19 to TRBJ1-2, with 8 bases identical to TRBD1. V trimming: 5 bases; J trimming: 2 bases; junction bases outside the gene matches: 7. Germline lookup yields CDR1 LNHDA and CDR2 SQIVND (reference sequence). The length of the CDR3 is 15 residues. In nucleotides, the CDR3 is TGTGCCAGTAGTCCCGGACAGGGAGCCAACTATGGCTACACCTTC. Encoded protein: CASSPGQGANYGYTF.

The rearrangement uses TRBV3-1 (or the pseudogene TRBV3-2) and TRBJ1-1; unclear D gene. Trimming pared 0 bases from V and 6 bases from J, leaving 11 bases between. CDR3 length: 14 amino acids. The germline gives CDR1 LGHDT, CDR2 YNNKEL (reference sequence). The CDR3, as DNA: TGTGCCAGCAGCCAAGACGGGAATTTGGCTGAAGCTTTCTTT. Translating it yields CASSQDGNLAEAFF.

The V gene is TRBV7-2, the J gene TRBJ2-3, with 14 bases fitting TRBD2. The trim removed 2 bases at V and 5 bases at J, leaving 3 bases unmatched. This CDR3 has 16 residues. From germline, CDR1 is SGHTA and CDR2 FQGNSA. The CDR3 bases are TGTGCCAGCAGCTTACATGGGACTAGCGGGGGAGATACGCAGTATTTT. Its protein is CASSLHGTSGGDTQYF.

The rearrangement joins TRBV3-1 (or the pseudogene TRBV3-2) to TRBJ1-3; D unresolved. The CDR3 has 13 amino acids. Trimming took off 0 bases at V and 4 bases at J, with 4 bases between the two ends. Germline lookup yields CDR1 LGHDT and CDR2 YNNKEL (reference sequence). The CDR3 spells CASSQDFGNTIYF. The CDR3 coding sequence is TGTGCCAGCAGCCAAGACTTCGGAAACACCATATATTTT.

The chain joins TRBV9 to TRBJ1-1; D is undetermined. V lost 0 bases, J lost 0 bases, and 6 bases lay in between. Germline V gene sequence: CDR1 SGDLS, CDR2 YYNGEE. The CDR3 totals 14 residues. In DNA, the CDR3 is TGTGCCAGCAGCGTAGGAACTGTGAACACTGAAGCTTTCTTT. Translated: CASSVGTVNTEAFF.

In nucleotides, the CDR3 is TGTGCCAGCAAGAGCACAGGGGACTTCCACGAGCAGTACTTC. Protein: CASKSTGDFHEQYF. This chain connects TRBV6-5 to TRBJ2-7, with D maybe TRBD1 (7 bases). The ends were cut back, 7 bases at V and 5 bases at J, with 18 bases in the middle. The CDR3 has 14 residues. Germline V lookup: CDR1 MNHEY, CDR2 SVGAGI.

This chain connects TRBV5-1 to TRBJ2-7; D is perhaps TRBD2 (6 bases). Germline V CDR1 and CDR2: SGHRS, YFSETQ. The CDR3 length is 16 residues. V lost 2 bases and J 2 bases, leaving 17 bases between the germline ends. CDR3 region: CASSFAAGAGTYEQYF. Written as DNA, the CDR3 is TGCGCCAGCAGCTTTGCTGCCGGGGCGGGGACCTACGAGCAGTACTTC.

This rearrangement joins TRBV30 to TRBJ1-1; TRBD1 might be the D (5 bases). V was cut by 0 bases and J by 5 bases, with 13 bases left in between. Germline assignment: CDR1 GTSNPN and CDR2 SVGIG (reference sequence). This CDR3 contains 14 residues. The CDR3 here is CAWSVGGSWTEAFF. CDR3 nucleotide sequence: TGTGCCTGGAGTGTGGGGGGATCGTGGACTGAAGCTTTCTTT.

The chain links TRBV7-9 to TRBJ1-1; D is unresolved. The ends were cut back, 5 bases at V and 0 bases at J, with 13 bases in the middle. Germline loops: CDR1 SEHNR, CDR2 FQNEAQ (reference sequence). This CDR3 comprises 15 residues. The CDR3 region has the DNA TGTGCCAGCAGCACCGTGGCAGGCCTGAACACTGAAGCTTTCTTT. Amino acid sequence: CASSTVAGLNTEAFF.

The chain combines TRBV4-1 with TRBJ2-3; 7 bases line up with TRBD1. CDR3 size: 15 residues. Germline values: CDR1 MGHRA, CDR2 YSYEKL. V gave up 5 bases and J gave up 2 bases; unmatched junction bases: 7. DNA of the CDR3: TGCGCCAGCAGCTACAGGGGACAGCCCACAGATACGCAGTATTTT. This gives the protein CASSYRGQPTDTQYF.

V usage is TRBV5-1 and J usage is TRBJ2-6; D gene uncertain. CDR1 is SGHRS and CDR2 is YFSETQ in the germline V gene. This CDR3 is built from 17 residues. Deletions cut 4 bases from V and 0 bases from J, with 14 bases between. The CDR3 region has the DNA TGCGCCAGCAGCCTGCATACAGTGGCCTCTGGGGCCAACGTCCTGACTTTC. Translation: CASSLHTVASGANVLTF.

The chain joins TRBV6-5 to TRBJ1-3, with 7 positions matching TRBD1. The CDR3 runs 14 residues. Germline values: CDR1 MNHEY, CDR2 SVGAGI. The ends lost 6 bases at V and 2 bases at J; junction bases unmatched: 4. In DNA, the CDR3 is TGTGCCAGCAGGCCCACAGGGGCTGGAAACACCATATATTTT. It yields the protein CASRPTGAGNTIYF.

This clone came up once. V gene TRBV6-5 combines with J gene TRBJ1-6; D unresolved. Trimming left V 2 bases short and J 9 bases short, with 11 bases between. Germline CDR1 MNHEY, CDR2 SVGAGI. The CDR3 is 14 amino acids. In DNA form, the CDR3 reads TGTGCCAGCAGTTACGGAGTGGTACGTTCACCCCTCCACTTT. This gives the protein CASSYGVVRSPLHF.

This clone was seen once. For the CDR3, the DNA is TGTGCCAGCAGCCTAGCGGGGGGGTTCTACGAGCAGTACTTC. This encodes CASSLAGGFYEQYF. The chain combines TRBV3-1 (or the pseudogene TRBV3-2) with TRBJ2-7; TRBD2 matches 11 bases. V was clipped by 4 bases and J by 3 bases; unmatched bases: 2. The germline CDR1 and CDR2 sequences are LGHDT and YNNKEL (reference sequence). CDR3 size: 14 residues.

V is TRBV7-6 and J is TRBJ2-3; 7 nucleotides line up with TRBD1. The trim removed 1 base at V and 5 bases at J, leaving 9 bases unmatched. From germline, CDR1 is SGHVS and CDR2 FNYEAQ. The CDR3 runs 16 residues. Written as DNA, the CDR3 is TGTGCCAGCAGCTTAGACACTGGGACAGAGGGAGATACGCAGTATTTT. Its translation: CASSLDTGTEGDTQYF.

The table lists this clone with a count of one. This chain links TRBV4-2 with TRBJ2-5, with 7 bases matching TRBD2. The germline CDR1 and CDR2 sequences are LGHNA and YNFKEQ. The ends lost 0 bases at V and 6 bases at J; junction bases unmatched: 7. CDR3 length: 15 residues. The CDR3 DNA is TGTGCCAGCAGCCAAGAATTCGCGGGAGTAAAGACCCAGTACTTC. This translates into CASSQEFAGVKTQYF.

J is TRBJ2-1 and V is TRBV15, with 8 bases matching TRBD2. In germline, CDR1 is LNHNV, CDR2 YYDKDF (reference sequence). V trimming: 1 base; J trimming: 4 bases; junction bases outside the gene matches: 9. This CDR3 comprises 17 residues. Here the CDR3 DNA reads TGTGCCACCAGCAGAGGAGACGGGGGGGCTTATTACAATGAGCAGTTCTTC. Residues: CATSRGDGGAYYNEQFF.

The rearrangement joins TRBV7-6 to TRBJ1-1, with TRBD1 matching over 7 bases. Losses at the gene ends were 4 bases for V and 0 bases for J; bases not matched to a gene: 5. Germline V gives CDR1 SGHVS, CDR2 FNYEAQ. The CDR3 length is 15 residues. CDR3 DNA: TGTGCCAGCAGCTCTGACAGGGTGATGAACACTGAAGCTTTCTTT. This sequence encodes CASSSDRVMNTEAFF.

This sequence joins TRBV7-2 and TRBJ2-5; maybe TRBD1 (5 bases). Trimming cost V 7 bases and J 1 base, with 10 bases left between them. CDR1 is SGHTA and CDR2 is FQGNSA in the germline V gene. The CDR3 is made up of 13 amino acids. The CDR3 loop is CASKGRPQETQYF. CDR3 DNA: TGTGCCAGCAAGGGGCGGCCCCAAGAGACCCAGTACTTC.

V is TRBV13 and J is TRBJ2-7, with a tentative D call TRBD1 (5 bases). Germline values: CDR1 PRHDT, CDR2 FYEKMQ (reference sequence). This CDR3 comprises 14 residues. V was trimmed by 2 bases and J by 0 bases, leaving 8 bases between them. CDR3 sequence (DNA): TGTGCCAGCAGCTTAAGAGACAGCTCCTACGAGCAGTACTTC. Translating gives CASSLRDSSYEQYF. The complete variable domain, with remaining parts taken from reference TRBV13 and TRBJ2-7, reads AAGVIQSPRHLIKEKRETATLKCYPIPRHDTVYWYQQGPGQDPQFLISFYEKMQSDKGSIPDRFSAQQFSDYHSELNMSSLELGDSALYFCASSLRDSSYEQYFGPGTRLTVT.

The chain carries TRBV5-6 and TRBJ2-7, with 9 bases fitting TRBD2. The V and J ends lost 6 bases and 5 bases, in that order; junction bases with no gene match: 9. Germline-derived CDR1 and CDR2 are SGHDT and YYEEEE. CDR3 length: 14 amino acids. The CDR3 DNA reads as TGTGCCAGCAACGAGCGGGGGGCCGGGAACGAGCAGTACTTC. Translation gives CASNERGAGNEQYF. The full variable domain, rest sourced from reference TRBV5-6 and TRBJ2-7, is DAGVTQSPTHLIKTRGQQVTLRCSPKSGHDTVSWYQQALGQGPQFIFQYYEEEERQRGNFPDRFSGHQFPNYSSELNVNALLLGDSALYLCASNERGAGNEQYFGPGTRLTVT.

CDR3 sequence: CASSLARGQGFEAFF. In DNA, the CDR3 is TGTGCCAGCAGTCTCGCCCGGGGACAGGGGTTTGAAGCTTTCTTT. The chain recombines TRBV27 with TRBJ1-1, with 10 bases matching TRBD1. J was trimmed by 7 bases and V by 5 bases; bases with no gene match: 10. CDR3 length equals 15 residues. Germline values: CDR1 MNHEY, CDR2 SMNVEV (reference sequence).

The chain's CDR3 is CASTRARQGANTEAFF. For the CDR3, the DNA is TGTGCCAGCACTCGGGCTCGACAGGGGGCGAACACTGAAGCTTTCTTT. The genes are TRBV2 and TRBJ1-1; 10 nucleotides line up with TRBD1. CDR3 length: 16 amino acids. Per the germline V gene, CDR1 is SNHLY and CDR2 is FYNNEI. V lost 7 bases, J lost 1 base, and 9 bases stayed unmatched.